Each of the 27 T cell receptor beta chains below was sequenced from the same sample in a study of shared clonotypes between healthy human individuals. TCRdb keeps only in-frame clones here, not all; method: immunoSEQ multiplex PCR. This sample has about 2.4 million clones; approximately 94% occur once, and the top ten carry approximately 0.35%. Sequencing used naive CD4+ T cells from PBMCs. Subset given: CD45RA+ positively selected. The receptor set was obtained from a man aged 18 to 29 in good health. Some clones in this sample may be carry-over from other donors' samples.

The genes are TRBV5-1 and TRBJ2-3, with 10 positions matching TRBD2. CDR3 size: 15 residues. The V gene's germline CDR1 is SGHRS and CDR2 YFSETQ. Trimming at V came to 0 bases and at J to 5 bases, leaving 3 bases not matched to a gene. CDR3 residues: CASSLVGTSEDTQYF. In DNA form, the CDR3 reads TGCGCCAGCAGCTTGGTTGGGACTAGCGAAGATACGCAGTATTTT. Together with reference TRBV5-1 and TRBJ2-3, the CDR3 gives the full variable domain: KAGVTQTPRYLIKTRGQQVTLSCSPISGHRSVSWYQQTPGQGLQFLFEYFSETQRNKGNFPGRFSGRQFSNSRSEMNVSTLELGDSALYLCASSLVGTSEDTQYFGPGTRLTVL.

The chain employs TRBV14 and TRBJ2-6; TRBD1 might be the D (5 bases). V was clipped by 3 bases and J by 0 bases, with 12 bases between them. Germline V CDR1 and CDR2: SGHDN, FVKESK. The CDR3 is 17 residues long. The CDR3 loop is CASSHGQGYSGANVLTF. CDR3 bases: TGTGCCAGCAGCCACGGTCAGGGATACTCTGGGGCCAACGTCCTGACTTTC.

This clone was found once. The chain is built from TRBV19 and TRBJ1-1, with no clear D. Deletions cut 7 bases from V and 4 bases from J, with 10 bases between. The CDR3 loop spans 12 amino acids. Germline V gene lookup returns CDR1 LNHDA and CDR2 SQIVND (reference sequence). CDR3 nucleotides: TGTGCCAGTAACCATGGAGGCACTGAAGCTTTCTTT. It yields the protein CASNHGGTEAFF.

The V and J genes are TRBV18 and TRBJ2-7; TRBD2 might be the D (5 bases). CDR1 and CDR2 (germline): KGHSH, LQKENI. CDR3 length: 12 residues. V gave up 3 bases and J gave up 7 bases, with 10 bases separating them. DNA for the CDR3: TGTGCCAGCTCACCCCCCGGGAAGGAGCAGTACTTC. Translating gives CASSPPGKEQYF.

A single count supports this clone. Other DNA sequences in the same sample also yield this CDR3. CDR3 DNA: TGTGCCTGGAGTCGTGACAGTAATCAGCCCCAGCATTTT. This sequence encodes CAWSRDSNQPQHF. The chain joins TRBV30 to TRBJ1-5, with TRBD1 as a possible D gene (5 bases). Germline-derived CDR1 and CDR2 are GTSNPN and SVGIG (reference sequence). The CDR3 length is 13 residues. V lost 2 bases and J 4 bases, leaving 9 bases between the germline ends.

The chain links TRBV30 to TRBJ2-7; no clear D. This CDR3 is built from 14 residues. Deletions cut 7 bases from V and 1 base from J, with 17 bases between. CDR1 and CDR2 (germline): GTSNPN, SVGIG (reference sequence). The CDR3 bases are TGTGCCTTGAGACATCCCTGGGAATCCTACGAGCAGTACTTC. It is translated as CALRHPWESYEQYF.

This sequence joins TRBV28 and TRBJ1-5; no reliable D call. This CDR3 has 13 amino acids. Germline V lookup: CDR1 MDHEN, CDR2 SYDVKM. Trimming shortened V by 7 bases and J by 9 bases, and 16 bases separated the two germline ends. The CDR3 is CASTLDGPGPQHF. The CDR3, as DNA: TGTGCCAGCACTTTGGACGGTCCCGGGCCCCAGCATTTT.

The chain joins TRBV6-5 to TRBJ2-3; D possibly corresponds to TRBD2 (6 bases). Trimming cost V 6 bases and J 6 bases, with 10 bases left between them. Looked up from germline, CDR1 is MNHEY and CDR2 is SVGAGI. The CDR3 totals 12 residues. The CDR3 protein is CASSSRGDTQYF. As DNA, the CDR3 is TGTGCCAGCAGCTCACGGGGGGATACGCAGTATTTT.

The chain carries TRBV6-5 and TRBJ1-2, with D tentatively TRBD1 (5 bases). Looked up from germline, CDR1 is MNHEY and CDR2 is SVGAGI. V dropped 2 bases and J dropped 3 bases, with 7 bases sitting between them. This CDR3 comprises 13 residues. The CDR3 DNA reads TGTGCCAGCAGTTACCTAGGGGACTATGGCTACACCTTC. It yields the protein CASSYLGDYGYTF.

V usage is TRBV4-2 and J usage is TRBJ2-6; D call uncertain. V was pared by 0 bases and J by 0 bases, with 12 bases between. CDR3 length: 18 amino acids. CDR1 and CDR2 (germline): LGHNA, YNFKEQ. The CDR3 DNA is TGTGCCAGCAGCCAAGACGTTCGAGGTAGCTCTGGGGCCAACGTCCTGACTTTC. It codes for CASSQDVRGSSGANVLTF.

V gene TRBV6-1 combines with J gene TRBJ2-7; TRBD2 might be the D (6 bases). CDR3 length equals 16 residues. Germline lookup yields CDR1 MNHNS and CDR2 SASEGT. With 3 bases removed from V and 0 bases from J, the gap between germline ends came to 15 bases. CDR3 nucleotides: TGTGCCAGCAGTGATTACGTTAGCGGAAACTCCTACGAGCAGTACTTC. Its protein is CASSDYVSGNSYEQYF.

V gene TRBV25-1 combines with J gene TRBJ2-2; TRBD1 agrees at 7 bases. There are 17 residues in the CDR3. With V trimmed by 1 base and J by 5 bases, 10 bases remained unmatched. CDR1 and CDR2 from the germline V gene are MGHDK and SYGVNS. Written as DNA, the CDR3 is TGTGCCAGCAGTGAATGGACGGCAGGGGGTACGACCGGGGAGCTGTTTTTT. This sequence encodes CASSEWTAGGTTGELFF.

CDR3 DNA sequence: TGTGCCAGCAGTTTCGACAGGCGATATGGCTACACCTTC. Translated: CASSFDRRYGYTF. V usage is TRBV27 and J usage is TRBJ1-2; TRBD1 is a possible D gene (6 bases). Trimming removed 3 bases at V and 5 bases at J, with 10 bases between. The CDR3 is 13 amino acids. Germline loops: CDR1 MNHEY, CDR2 SMNVEV (reference sequence).

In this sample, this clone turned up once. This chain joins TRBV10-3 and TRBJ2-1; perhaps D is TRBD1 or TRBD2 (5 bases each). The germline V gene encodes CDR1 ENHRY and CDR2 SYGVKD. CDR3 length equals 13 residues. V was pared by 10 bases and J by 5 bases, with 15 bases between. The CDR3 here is CANSQERDNEQFF. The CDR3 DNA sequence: TGTGCCAACTCACAGGAGAGGGACAATGAGCAGTTCTTC.

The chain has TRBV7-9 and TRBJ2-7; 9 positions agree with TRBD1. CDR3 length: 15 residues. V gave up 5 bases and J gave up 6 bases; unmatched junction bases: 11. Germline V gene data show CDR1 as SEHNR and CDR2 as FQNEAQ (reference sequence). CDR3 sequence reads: CASSLGTGQAGEQYF. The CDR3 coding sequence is TGTGCCAGCAGCCTCGGGACAGGGCAGGCGGGCGAGCAGTACTTC.

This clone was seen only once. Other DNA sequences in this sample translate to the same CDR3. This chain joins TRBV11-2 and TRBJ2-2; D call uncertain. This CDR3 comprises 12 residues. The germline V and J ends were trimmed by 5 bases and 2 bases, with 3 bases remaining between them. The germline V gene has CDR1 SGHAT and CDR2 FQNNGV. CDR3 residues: CASSHNTGELFF. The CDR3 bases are TGTGCCAGCAGCCACAACACCGGGGAGCTGTTTTTT.

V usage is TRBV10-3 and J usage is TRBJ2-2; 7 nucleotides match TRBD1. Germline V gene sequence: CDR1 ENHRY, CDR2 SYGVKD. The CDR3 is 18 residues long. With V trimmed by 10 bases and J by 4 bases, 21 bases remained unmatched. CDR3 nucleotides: TGTGCCACATCATGGGTGGACAGGCGAAGTTTAGGCACCGGGGAGCTGTTTTTT. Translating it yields CATSWVDRRSLGTGELFF.

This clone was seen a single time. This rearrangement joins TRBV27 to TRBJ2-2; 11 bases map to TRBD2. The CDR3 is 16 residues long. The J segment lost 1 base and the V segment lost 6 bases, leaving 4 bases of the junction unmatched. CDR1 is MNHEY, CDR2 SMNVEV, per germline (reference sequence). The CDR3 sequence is CASRFSGRVNTGELFF. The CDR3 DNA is TGTGCCAGCAGGTTTAGCGGGAGGGTGAACACCGGGGAGCTGTTTTTT.

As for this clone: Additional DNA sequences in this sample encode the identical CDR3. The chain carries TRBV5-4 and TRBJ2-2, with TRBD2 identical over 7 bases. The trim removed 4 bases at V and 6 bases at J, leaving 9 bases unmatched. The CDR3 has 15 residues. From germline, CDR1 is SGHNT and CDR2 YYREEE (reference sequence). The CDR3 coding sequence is TGTGCCAGCAGCCTTAGCGGGTCCCTCGCCGGGGAGCTGTTTTTT. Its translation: CASSLSGSLAGELFF.

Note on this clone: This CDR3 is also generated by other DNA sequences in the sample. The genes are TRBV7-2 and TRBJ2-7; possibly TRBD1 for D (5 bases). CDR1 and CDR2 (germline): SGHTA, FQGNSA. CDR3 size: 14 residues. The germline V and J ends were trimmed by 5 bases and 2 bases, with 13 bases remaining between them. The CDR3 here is CASSLRRGTYEQYF. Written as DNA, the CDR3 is TGTGCCAGCAGCCTAAGAAGGGGAACCTACGAGCAGTACTTC.

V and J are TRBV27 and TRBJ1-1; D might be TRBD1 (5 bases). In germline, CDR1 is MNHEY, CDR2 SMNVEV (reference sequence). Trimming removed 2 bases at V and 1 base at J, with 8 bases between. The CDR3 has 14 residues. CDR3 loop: CASSLPGPNTEAFF. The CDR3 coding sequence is TGTGCCAGCAGTTTACCGGGACCGAACACTGAAGCTTTCTTT.

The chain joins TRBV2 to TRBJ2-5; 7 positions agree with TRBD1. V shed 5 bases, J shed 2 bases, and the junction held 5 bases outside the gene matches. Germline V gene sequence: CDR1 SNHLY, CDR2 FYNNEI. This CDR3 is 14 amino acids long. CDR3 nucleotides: TGTGCCAGCAGTATAACAGGGGTTCAAGAGACCCAGTACTTC. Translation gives CASSITGVQETQYF.

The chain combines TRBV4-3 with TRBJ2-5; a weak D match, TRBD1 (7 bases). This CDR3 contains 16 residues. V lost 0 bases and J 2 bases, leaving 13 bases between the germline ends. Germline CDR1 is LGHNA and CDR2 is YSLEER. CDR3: CASSQDGGTAQETQYF. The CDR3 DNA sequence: TGCGCCAGCAGCCAAGATGGAGGGACAGCTCAAGAGACCCAGTACTTC.

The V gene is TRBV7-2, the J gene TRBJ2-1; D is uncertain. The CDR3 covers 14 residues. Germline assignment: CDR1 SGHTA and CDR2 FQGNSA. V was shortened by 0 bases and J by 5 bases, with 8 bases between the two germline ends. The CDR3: CASSLAQTNNEQFF. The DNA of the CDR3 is TGTGCCAGCAGCTTAGCGCAAACTAACAATGAGCAGTTCTTC.

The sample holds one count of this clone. The CDR3 DNA is TGTGCCAGCTCACCGAAAGGGGATCAGCCCCAGCATTTT. Translating gives CASSPKGDQPQHF. The chain carries TRBV18 and TRBJ1-5; D is perhaps TRBD1 (5 bases). V lost 3 bases and J 5 bases, leaving 8 bases between the germline ends. Per the germline V gene, CDR1 is KGHSH and CDR2 is LQKENI. The CDR3 runs 13 residues.

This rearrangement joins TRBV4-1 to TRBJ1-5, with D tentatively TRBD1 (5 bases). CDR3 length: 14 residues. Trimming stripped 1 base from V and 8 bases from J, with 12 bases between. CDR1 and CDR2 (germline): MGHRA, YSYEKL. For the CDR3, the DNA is TGCGCCAGCAGCCAAGGTAGCAGGGCAGAGCCCCAGCATTTT. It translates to CASSQGSRAEPQHF.

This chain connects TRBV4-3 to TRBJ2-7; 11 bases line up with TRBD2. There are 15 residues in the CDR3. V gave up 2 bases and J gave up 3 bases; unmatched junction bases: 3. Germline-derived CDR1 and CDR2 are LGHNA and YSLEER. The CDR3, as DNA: TGCGCCAGCAGCCAATTACTAGCGGGAGACTACGAGCAGTACTTC. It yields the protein CASSQLLAGDYEQYF.